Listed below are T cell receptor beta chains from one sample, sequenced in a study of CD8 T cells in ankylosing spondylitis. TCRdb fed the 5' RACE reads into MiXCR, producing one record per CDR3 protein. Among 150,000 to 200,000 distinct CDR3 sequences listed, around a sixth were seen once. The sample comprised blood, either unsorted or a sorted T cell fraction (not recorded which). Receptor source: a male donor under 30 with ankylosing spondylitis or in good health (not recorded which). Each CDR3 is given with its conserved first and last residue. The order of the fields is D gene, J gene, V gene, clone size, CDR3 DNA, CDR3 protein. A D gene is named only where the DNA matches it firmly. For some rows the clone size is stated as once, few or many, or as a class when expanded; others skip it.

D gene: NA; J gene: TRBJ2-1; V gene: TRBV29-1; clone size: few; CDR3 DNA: TGCAGCGTTGAAGCCCAAACAGTTCAATCCTACAATGAGCAGTTCTTC; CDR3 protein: CSVEAQTVQSYNEQFF
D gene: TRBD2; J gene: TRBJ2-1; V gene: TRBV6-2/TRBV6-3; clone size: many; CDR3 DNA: TGTGCCAGCGGATTAGCGGGAGGGCCGTATGAGCAGTTCTTC; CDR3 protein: CASGLAGGPYEQFF
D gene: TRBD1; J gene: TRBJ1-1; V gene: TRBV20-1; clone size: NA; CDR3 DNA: TGCAGTACGGGACAGAGGAACACTGAAGCTTTCTTT; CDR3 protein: CSTGQRNTEAFF
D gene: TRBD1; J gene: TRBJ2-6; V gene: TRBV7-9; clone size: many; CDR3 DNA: TGTGCCAGCAGCCCGACAGGGTCTGGGGCCAACGTCCTGACTTTC; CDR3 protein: CASSPTGSGANVLTF
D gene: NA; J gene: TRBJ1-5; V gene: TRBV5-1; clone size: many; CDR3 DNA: TGCGCCAGCAGCTTGGGCAACGCGGGCAATCAGCCCCAGCATTTT; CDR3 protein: CASSLGNAGNQPQHF
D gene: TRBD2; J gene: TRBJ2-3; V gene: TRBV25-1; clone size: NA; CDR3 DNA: TGTGCCAGCAGTGAATATATAGCGGGAGTGCGCACAGATACGCAGTATTTT; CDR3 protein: CASSEYIAGVRTDTQYF
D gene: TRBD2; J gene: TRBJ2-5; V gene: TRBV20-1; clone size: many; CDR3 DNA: TGCAGTGCTTTGGCTAGCGGAGGAACCCAAGAGACCCAGTACTTC; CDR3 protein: CSALASGGTQETQYF
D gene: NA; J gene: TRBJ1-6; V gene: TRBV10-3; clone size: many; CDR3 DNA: TGTGCCATCAGAAATAAGGAGGGATCACCCCTCCACTTT; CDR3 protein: CAIRNKEGSPLHF
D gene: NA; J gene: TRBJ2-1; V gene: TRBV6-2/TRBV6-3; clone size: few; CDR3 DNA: TGTGCCAGCAGTTCGACGGACTATAAGTTCTTC; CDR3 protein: CASSSTDYKFF
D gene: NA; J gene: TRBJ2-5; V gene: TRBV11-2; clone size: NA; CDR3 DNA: TGTGCCAGCAGCTTAGCACTGGGAACTCGGGAGACCCAGTACTTC; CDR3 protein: CASSLALGTRETQYF
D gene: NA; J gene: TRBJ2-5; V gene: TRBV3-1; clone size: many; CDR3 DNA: TGTGCCAGCAGCCAAGATCTGAGCGTGGCAGGGCAAGAGACCCAGTACTTC; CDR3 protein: CASSQDLSVAGQETQYF
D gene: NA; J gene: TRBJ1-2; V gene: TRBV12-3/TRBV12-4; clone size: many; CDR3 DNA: TGTGCCAGCAGTCAGGGCAGGGAGGTTGGCTACACCTTC; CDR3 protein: CASSQGREVGYTF
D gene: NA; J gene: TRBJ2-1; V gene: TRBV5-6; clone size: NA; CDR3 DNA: TGTGCCAGCAGCTTCACCAACAGAATGAGCAATGAGCAGTTCTTC; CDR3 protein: CASSFTNRMSNEQFF
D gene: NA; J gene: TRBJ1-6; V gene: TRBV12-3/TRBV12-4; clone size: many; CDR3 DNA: TGTGCCAGCAGTTCCCGACAGTTTCAAGATAATTCACCCCTCCACTTT; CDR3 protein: CASSSRQFQDNSPLHF
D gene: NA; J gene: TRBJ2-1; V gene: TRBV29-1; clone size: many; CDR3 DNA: TGCAGCGGGACAAACAATGAGCAGTTCTTC; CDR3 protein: CSGTNNEQFF
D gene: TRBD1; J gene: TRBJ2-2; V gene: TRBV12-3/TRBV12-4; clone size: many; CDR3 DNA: TGTGCCAGCAAGTGGACAGGGAGCACCGGGGAGCTGTTTTTT; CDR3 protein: CASKWTGSTGELFF
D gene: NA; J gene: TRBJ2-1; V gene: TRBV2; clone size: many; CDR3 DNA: TGTGCCAGCAGTTCTCTCGCGAACCTCTACAATGAGCAGTTCTTC; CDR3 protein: CASSSLANLYNEQFF
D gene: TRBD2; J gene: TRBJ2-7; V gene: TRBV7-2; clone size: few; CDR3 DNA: TGTGCCAGCAGCTTTGGCGGGAGTAGCTACGAGCAGTACTTC; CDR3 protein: CASSFGGSSYEQYF
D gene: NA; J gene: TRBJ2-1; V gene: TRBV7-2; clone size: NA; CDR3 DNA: TGTGCCAGCACCAACCGACCGGGGAGCAATGAGCAGTTCTTC; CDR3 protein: CASTNRPGSNEQFF